This T cell receptor beta chain was profiled in a study of identical twins. Study-level results: With abundant cord blood beta clonotypes, insertions were fewer; memory repertoires showed no such pattern. Partly confounded zero-insertion analyses could result from invariant MAIT and iNKT cells. Weaker excess sharing between twins was seen in beta out-of-frame sequences.

With respect to this clonotype: Its antigen is unidentified.

This CDR3 comprises 16 residues. Trimming stripped 6 bases from V and 2 bases from J, with 14 bases between. Unique molecular identifiers were present on the cDNA, and a universal primer site came from template switching. TCRdb reanalysed the 5' RACE reads using MiXCR and keeps one entry per CDR3 protein. The table includes hundreds of thousands of distinct CDR3 sequences, more than 20% detected once. The same specimen was also included in a second study, on yellow fever vaccine responses in identical twins.

The sequencing sample was made of CD4+ T cells sorted from blood. This receptor was obtained from a woman aged 18-29 years in good health. The chain combines TRBV12-3 or TRBV12-4 with TRBJ2-6, with D maybe TRBD2 (5 bases). CDR3 nucleotide sequence: TGTGCCAGCAGCCCCCCTAGCTCGGCTGGGGCCAACGTCCTGACTTTC. This encodes CASSPPSSAGANVLTF.